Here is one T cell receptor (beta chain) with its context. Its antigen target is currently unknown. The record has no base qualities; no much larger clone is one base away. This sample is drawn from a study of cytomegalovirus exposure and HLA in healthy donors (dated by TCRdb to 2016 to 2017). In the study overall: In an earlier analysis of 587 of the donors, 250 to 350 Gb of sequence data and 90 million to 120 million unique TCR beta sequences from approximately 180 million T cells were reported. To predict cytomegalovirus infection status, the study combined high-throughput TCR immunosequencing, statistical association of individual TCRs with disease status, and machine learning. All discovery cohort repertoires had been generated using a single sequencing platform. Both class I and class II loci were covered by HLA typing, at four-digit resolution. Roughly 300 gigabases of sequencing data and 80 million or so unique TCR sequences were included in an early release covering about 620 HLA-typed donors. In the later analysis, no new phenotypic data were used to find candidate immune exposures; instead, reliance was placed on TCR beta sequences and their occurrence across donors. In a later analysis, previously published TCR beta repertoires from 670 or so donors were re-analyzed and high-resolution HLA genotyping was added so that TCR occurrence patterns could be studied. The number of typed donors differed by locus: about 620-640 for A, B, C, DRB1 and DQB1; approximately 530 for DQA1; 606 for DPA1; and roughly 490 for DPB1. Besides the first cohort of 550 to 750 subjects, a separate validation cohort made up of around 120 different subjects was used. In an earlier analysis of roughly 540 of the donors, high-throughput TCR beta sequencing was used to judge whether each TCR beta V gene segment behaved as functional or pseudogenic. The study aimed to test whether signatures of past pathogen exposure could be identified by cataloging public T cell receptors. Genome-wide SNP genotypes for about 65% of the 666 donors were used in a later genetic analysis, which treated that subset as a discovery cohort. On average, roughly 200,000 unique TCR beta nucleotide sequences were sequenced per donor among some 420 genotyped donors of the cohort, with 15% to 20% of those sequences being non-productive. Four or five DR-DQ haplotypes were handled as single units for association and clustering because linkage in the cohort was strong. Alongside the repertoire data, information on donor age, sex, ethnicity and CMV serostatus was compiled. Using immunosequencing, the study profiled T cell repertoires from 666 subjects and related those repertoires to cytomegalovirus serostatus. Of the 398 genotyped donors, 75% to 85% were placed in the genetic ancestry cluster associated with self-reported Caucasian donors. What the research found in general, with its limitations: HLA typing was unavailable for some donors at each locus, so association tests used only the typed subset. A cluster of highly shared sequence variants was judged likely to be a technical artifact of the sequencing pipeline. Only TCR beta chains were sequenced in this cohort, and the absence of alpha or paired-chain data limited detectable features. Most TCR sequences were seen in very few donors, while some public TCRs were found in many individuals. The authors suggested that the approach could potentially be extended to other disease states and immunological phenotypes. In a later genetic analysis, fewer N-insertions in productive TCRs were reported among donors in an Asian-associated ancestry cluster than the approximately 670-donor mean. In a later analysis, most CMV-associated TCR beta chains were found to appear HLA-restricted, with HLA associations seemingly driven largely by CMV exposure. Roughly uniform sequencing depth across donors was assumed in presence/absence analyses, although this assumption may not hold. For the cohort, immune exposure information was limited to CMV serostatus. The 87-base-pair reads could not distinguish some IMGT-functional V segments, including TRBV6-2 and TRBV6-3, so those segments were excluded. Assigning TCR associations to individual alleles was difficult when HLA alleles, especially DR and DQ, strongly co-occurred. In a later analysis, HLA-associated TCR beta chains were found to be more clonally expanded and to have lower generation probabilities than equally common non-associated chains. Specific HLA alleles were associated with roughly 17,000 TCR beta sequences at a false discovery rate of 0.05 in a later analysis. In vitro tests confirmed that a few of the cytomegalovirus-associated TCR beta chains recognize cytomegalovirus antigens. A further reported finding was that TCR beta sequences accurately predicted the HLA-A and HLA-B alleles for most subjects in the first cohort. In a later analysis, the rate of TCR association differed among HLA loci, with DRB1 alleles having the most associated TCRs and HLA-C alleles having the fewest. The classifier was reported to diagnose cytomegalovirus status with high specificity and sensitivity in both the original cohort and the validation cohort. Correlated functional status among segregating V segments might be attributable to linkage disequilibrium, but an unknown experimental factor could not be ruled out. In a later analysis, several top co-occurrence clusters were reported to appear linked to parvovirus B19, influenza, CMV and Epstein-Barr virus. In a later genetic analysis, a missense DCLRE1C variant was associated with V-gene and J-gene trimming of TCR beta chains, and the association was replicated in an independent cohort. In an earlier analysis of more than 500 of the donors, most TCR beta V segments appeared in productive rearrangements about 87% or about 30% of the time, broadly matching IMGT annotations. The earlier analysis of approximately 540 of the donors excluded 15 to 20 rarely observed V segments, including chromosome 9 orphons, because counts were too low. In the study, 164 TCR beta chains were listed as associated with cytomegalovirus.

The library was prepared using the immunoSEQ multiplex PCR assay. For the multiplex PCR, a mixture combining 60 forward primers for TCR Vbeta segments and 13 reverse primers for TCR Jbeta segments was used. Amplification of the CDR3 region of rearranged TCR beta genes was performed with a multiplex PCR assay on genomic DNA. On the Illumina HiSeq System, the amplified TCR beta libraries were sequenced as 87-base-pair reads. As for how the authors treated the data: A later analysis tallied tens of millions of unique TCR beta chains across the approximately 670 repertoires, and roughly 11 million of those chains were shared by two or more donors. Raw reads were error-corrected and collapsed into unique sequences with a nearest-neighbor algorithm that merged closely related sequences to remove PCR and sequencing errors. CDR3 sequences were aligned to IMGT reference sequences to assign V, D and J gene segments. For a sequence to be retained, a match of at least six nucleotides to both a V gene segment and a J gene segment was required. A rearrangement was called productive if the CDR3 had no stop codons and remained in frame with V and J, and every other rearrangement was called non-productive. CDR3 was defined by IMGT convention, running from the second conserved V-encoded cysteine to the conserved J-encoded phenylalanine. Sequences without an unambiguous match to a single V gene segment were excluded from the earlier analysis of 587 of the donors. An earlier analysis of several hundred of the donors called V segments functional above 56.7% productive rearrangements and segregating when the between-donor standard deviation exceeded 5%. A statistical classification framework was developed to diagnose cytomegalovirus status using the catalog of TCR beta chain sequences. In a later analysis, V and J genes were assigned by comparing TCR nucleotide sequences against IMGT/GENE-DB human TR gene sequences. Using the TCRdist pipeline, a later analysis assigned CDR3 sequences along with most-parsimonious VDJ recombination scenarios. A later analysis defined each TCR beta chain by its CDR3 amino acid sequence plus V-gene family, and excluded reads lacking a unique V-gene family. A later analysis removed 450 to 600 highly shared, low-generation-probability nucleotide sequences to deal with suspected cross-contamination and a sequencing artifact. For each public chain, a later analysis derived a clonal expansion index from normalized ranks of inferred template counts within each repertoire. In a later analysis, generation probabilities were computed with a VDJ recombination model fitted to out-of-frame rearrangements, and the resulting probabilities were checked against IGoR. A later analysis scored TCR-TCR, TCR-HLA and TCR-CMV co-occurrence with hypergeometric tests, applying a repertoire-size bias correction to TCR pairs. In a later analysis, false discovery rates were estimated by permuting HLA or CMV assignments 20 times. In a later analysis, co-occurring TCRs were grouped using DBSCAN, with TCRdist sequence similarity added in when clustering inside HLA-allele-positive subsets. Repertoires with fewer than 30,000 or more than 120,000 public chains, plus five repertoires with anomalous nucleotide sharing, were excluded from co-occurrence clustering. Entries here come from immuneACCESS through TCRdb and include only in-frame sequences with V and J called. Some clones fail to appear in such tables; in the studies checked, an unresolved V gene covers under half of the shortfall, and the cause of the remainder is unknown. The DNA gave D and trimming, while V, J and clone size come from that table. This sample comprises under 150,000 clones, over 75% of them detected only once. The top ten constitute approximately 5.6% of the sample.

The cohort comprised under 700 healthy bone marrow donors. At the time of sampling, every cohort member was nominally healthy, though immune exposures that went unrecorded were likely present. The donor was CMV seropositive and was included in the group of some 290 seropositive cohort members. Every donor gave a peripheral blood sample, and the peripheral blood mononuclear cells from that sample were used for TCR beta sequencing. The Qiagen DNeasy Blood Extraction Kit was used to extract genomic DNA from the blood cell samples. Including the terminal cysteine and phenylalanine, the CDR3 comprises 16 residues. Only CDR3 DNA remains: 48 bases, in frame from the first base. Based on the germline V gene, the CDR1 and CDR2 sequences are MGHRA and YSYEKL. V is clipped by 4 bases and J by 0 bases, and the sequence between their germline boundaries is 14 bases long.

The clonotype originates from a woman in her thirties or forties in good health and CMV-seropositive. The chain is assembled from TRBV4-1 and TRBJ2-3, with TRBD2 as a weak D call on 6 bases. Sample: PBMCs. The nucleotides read TGCGCCAGCAGCCTTCTGGGACTTGCTAGCACAGATACGCAGTATTTT. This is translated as CASSLLGLASTDTQYF.